These 16 T cell receptor beta chains originate from one sample sequenced in a study of CD8 T cells in ankylosing spondylitis. MiXCR was run by TCRdb on the 5' RACE reads, yielding one entry per CDR3 protein. This sample carries fewer than 250,000 distinct CDR3 sequences, about 11% of them seen once, and the ten largest clones take 2.6%. Sequencing was performed on blood, either unsorted or a sorted T cell fraction (not recorded which). All receptors derive from a male donor with ankylosing spondylitis or in good health (not recorded which).

This clonotype was counted at least ten times. V is TRBV4-2 and J is TRBJ2-2, with TRBD2 as a possible D gene (6 bases). CDR1 is LGHNA and CDR2 is YNFKEQ in the germline V gene. CDR3 length equals 15 residues. V was pared by 0 bases and J by 4 bases, with 9 bases between. CDR3: CASSQEGGGTGELFF. DNA for the CDR3: TGTGCCAGCAGCCAAGAGGGGGGTGGCACCGGGGAGCTGTTTTTT.

This clonotype appeared many times. This chain connects TRBV4-2 to TRBJ2-5; D gene unclear. The V and J ends lost 1 base and 5 bases respectively, with 11 bases between them. Germline values: CDR1 LGHNA, CDR2 YNFKEQ. This CDR3 is built from 14 residues. The CDR3 loop reads CASSQVAGWETQYF. The CDR3 nucleotides read TGTGCCAGCAGCCAAGTTGCCGGCTGGGAGACCCAGTACTTC.

This clonotype was seen repeatedly, ten times or more. The J gene is TRBJ2-5, the V gene TRBV12-3 or TRBV12-4; 8 bases match TRBD2. The ends lost 3 bases at V and 2 bases at J; junction bases unmatched: 5. This CDR3 has 15 amino acids. The CDR3 here is CASSFSRGVQETQYF. CDR3 DNA: TGTGCCAGCAGTTTTTCGCGGGGGGTACAAGAGACCCAGTACTTC.

This clonotype was counted ten times or more. This chain joins TRBV20-1 and TRBJ2-7; TRBD1 matches at 9 bases. The CDR3 consists of 13 residues. Germline CDR1 is DFQATT and CDR2 is SNEGSKA (reference sequence). Trimming cost V 7 bases and J 3 bases; bases outside gene matches: 7. The CDR3 here is CSVSPGQGYEQYF. The DNA of the CDR3 is TGCAGTGTCTCCCCGGGACAGGGCTACGAGCAGTACTTC.

V gene TRBV5-5 combines with J gene TRBJ1-1; D is unclear. Germline loops: CDR1 SGHKS, CDR2 YYEKEE (reference sequence). The CDR3 totals 13 residues. V was shortened by 1 base and J by 3 bases, with 7 bases between the two germline ends. The CDR3 protein is CASSLHTDTEAFF. The DNA for the CDR3 is TGTGCCAGCAGCTTGCATACAGACACTGAAGCTTTCTTT.

The sample holds many counts of this clonotype. The chain employs TRBV29-1 and TRBJ1-1; D remains ambiguous. Germline-derived CDR1 and CDR2 are SQVTM and ANQGSEA. The CDR3 loop spans 13 amino acids. Trimming removed 6 bases from V and 1 base from J, with 12 bases in between. The CDR3 sequence: CSVAGRGNTEAFF. CDR3 DNA: TGCAGCGTGGCCGGCCGGGGGAACACTGAAGCTTTCTTT.

This clonotype was counted many times. V usage is TRBV27 and J usage is TRBJ2-1; D might be TRBD2 (5 bases). Per germline, CDR1 MNHEY and CDR2 SMNVEV (reference sequence). This CDR3 comprises 12 residues. Trimming removed 3 bases from V and 7 bases from J, with 7 bases in between. The CDR3 DNA reads TGTGCCAGCAGTTTCTCGGGAAATGAGCAGTTCTTC. Its translation: CASSFSGNEQFF.

As to this clonotype: At one boundary the junction diverges from the germline segment, which might be a read error. V is TRBV30 and J is TRBJ1-5; D gene unclear. This CDR3 is 13 amino acids long. Per germline, CDR1 GTSNPN and CDR2 SVGIG (reference sequence). The CDR3 loop reads CARSPHSNQPQHF. DNA of the CDR3: TGTGCCAGGAGTCCTCATAGCAATCAGCCCCAGCATTTT.

The chain combines TRBV2 with TRBJ1-1; 9 bases are a match to TRBD1. Trimming removed 3 bases from V and 4 bases from J; junction bases left unmatched: 6. Germline assignment: CDR1 SNHLY and CDR2 FYNNEI. The CDR3 runs to 15 residues. DNA of the CDR3: TGTGCCAGCAGTGACGAGGACAGGGGTTTCACTGAAGCTTTCTTT. Amino acid sequence: CASSDEDRGFTEAFF.

In its sample, this clonotype was seen a few times. V gene TRBV18 combines with J gene TRBJ2-7; D possibly matches TRBD1 or TRBD2 (5 bases each). V lost 0 bases and J 6 bases, leaving 12 bases between the germline ends. CDR3 length: 14 amino acids. CDR1 and CDR2 from the germline V gene are KGHSH and LQKENI. The CDR3 bases are TGTGCCAGCTCACCACCTTACGGGGCTCTCGAGCAGTACTTC. It is translated as CASSPPYGALEQYF.

Comment on this clonotype: This may be a read error, as it is one base from a much larger clone. The genes are TRBV20-1 and TRBJ2-5; D not resolved. Germline V gene data show CDR1 as DFQATT and CDR2 as SNEGSKA (reference sequence). The CDR3 is 11 residues long. V was pared by 6 bases and J by 3 bases, with 8 bases between. CDR3 amino acids: CSAASKETQYF. The CDR3, as DNA: TGCAGTGCGGCTTCTAAAGAGACCCAGTACTTC.

This clonotype was counted ten times or more. The chain is built from TRBV7-8 and TRBJ2-7; no firm D call. V was pared by 5 bases and J by 2 bases, with 16 bases between. This CDR3 spans 15 amino acids. Germline CDR1 and CDR2: SGHVS and FQNEAQ. The CDR3 sequence is CASSQREDVTYEQYF. The CDR3, as DNA: TGTGCCAGCAGCCAGAGAGAGGACGTTACCTACGAGCAGTACTTC.

This clonotype was counted between two and nine times. The CDR3 nucleotides are TGTGCCAGCAGTTTAGTCGGGGTCGGCGCAGATACGCAGTATTTT. Amino acid sequence: CASSLVGVGADTQYF. The V gene is TRBV27, the J gene TRBJ2-3, with D perhaps TRBD2 (5 bases). The germline gives CDR1 MNHEY, CDR2 SMNVEV (reference sequence). The CDR3 is made up of 15 amino acids. V was shortened by 2 bases and J by 4 bases, with 13 bases between the two germline ends.

This clonotype was observed at least ten times. Here the CDR3 reads CASSPFGGEALSGYTF. In DNA, the CDR3 is TGCGCCAGCAGTCCCTTCGGAGGAGAGGCATTAAGTGGCTACACCTTC. The rearrangement links TRBV5-1 to TRBJ1-2; no clear D. Between the trimmed V and J ends, which lost 5 bases and 7 bases, there was a span of 24 bases. The CDR3 sequence is 16 residues long. The germline V gene encodes CDR1 SGHRS and CDR2 YFSETQ.

This clonotype was recorded many times. The rearrangement uses TRBV7-2 and TRBJ2-7, with 8 bases matching TRBD2. The CDR3 loop spans 13 amino acids. CDR1 and CDR2 (germline): SGHTA, FQGNSA. V lost 5 bases, J lost 9 bases, and 9 bases stayed unmatched. CDR3 DNA sequence: TGTGCCAGCAGCCGACCTGGGACTAGGGTGCAGTACTTC. Translation gives CASSRPGTRVQYF.

This clonotype was seen repeatedly, ten times or more. The rearrangement joins TRBV5-1 to TRBJ1-5, with D maybe TRBD1 (5 bases). This CDR3 comprises 14 residues. CDR1 and CDR2 (germline): SGHRS, YFSETQ. V was pared by 0 bases and J by 2 bases, with 6 bases between. The CDR3 DNA reads TGCGCCAGCAGCTTGGGGGACGGCAATCAGCCCCAGCATTTT. Protein: CASSLGDGNQPQHF.